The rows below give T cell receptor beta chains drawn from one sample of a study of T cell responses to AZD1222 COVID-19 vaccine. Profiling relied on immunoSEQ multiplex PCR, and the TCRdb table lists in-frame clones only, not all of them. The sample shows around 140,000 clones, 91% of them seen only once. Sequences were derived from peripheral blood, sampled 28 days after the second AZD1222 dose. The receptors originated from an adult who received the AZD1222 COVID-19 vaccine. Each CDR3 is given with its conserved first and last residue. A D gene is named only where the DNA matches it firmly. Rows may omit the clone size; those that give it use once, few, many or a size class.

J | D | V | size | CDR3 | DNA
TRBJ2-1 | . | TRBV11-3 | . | CASSQFYDSNEQFF | TGTGCCAGCAGCCAATTCTACGACAGTAATGAGCAGTTCTTC
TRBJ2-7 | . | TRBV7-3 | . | CASSLGPESSYEQYF | TGTGCCAGCAGCTTAGGTCCGGAAAGCTCCTACGAGCAGTACTTC
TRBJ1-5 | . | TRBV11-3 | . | CASSQRPLGQPQHF | TGTGCCAGCAGCCAGAGACCCCTCGGCCAGCCCCAGCATTTT
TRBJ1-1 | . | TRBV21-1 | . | CASSKFSLRGDFAEAFF | TGTGCCAGCAGCAAATTCAGTCTAAGGGGAGATTTCGCTGAAGCTTTCTTT
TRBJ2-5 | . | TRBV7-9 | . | CASSPPGSRSPQETQYF | TGTGCCAGCAGTCCTCCGGGCTCGCGGAGCCCCCAAGAGACCCAGTACTTC
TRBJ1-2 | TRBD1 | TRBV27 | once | CASSVSTGNSHYGYTF | TGTGCCAGCAGTGTATCGACAGGGAATAGCCACTATGGCTACACCTTC
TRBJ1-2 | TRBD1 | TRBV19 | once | CASSEQGSDYGYTF | TGTGCCAGTAGTGAACAGGGGTCGGACTATGGCTACACCTTC
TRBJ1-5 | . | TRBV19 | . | CASSIAGDFSNQPQHF | TGTGCCAGTAGTATCGCCGGGGACTTTAGCAATCAGCCCCAGCATTTT
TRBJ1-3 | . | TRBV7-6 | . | CASSRPTGLSSGNTIYF | TGTGCCAGCAGCCGCCCGACAGGCCTAAGCTCTGGAAACACCATATATTTT
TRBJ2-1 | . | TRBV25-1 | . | CASSGGGSYNEQFF | TGTGCCAGCAGTGGAGGAGGGAGCTACAATGAGCAGTTCTTC
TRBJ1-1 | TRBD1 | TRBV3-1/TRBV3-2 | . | CASSRGTVPSWEAFF | TGTGCCAGCAGCCGTGGGACAGTACCTTCTTGGGAAGCTTTCTTT
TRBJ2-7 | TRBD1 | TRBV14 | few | CASSQTGTGNSYEQYF | TGTGCCAGCAGCCAAACCGGGACAGGGAATTCCTACGAGCAGTACTTC
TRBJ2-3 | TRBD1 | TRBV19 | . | CASLSSGNTGGRRGTQYF | TGTGCCAGCCTTAGTAGTGGCAACACAGGGGGGCGCAGGGGTACGCAGTATTTT
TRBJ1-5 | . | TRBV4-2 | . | CASSPEPREEDQPQHF | TGTGCCAGCAGCCCAGAGCCTAGGGAGGAAGATCAGCCCCAGCATTTT
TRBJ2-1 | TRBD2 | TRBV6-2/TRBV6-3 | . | CASSPLGSGSGNEQFF | TGTGCCAGCAGCCCCCTGGGTAGCGGGAGTGGAAATGAGCAGTTCTTC
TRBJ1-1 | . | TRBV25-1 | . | CASGRDENTEAFF | TGTGCCAGCGGCAGGGACGAGAACACTGAAGCTTTCTTT
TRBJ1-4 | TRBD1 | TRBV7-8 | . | CASSRDRGEKLFF | TGTGCCAGTAGCCGGGACAGGGGAGAAAAACTGTTTTTT
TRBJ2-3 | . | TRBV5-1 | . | CASSPRASGTDTQYF | TGCGCCAGCAGCCCCCGGGCTAGCGGCACAGATACGCAGTATTTT
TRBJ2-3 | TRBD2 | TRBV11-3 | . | CASSLRTSGGSGQYF | TGTGCCAGCAGCTTGAGGACTAGCGGAGGGTCGGGGCAGTATTTT
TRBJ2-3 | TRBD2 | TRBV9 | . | CASSVSGGTTDTQYF | TGTGCCAGCAGCGTTAGCGGGGGGACCACAGATACGCAGTATTTT
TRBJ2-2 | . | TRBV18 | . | CASSPGTRDGELFF | TGTGCCAGCTCACCAGGGACTCGTGACGGGGAGCTGTTTTTT
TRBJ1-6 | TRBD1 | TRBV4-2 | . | CASSQVGQGGNYNSPLHF | TGTGCCAGCAGCCAAGTGGGACAGGGGGGAAACTATAATTCACCCCTCCACTTT
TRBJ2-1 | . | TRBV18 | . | CASSPPRGFDNEQFF | TGTGCCAGCTCACCCCCGCGGGGATTCGACAATGAGCAGTTCTTC
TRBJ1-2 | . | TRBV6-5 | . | CASTQNPGVRDGYTF | TGTGCCAGCACCCAAAACCCAGGGGTCAGGGATGGCTACACCTTC
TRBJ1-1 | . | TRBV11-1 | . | CASSSWEGTEAFF | TGTGCCAGCAGCTCATGGGAGGGCACTGAAGCTTTCTTT
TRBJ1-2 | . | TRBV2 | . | CASSEVRRGGLSGYTF | TGTGCCAGCAGTGAAGTTAGAAGAGGGGGGTTGAGCGGCTACACCTTC
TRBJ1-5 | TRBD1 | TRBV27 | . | CASSLRQGRNQPQHF | TGTGCCAGCAGTTTAAGACAGGGTCGAAATCAGCCCCAGCATTTT
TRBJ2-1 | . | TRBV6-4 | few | CASSEGGERFF | TGTGCCAGCAGTGAGGGCGGCGAGCGGTTCTTC
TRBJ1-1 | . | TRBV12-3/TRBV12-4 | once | CASSFGSEAFF | TGTGCCAGCAGTTTTGGTTCTGAAGCTTTCTTT
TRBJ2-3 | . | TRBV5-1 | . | CASSVFARDTQYF | TGCGCCAGCAGTGTGTTCGCTAGAGATACGCAGTATTTT
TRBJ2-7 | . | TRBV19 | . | CASSPLGGPAYEQYF | TGTGCCAGTAGCCCACTAGGGGGGCCCGCCTACGAGCAGTACTTC
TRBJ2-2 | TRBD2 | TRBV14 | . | CASSQDLERERGELFF | TGTGCCAGCAGCCAAGATCTCGAGCGGGAGAGGGGGGAGCTGTTTTTT
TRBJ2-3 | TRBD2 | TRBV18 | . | CASSWGGGTDTQYF | TGTGCCAGCTCTTGGGGGGGTGGCACAGATACGCAGTATTTT
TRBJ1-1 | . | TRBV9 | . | CASSAYGHPTEAFF | TGTGCCAGCAGCGCCTACGGACACCCCACTGAAGCTTTCTTT
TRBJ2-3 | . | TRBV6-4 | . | CATKRDLSTDTQYF | TGTGCCACTAAGAGGGACCTAAGCACAGATACGCAGTATTTT
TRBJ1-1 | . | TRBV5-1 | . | CASREGGNTEAFF | TGCGCCAGCAGGGAGGGGGGGAACACTGAAGCTTTCTTT
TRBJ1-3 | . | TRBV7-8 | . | CASSSHRTGASGNTIYF | TGTGCCAGCAGTTCCCACCGAACCGGGGCGTCTGGAAACACCATATATTTT
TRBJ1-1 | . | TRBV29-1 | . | CSVEAQMNTEAFF | TGCAGCGTTGAGGCGCAGATGAACACTGAAGCTTTCTTT
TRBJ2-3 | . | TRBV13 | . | CASSPGVTSTDTQYF | TGTGCCAGCAGCCCTGGCGTAACGAGCACAGATACGCAGTATTTT
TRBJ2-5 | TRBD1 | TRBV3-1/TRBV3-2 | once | CASYDTGTGDKETQYF | TGTGCCAGCTATGACACCGGGACAGGGGATAAAGAGACCCAGTACTTC
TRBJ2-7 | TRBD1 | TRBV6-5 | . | CASSRAQGVSYEQYF | TGTGCCAGCAGCCGGGCGCAGGGGGTCTCCTACGAGCAGTACTTC
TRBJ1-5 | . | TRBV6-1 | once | CASSETAGNQPQHF | TGTGCCAGCAGTGAAACGGCAGGGAATCAGCCCCAGCATTTT
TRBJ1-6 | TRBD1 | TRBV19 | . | CASTIGQGYNSPLHF | TGTGCCAGTACTATCGGACAGGGTTATAATTCACCCCTCCACTTT
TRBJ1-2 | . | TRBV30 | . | CAWNARDPDYGYTF | TGTGCCTGGAACGCCCGGGACCCCGACTATGGCTACACCTTC
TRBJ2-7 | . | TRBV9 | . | CASSPRTEPTYEQYF | TGTGCCAGCAGCCCCAGGACAGAACCAACCTACGAGCAGTACTTC
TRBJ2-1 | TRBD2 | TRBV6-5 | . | CASVLAGGRNEQFF | TGTGCCAGCGTACTAGCGGGAGGAAGGAATGAGCAGTTCTTC
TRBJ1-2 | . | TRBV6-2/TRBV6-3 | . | CASSFNRKSNYGYTF | TGTGCCAGCAGTTTCAACAGAAAGTCTAACTATGGCTACACCTTC
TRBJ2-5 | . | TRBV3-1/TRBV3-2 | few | CASSQEGLRETQYF | TGTGCCAGCAGCCAAGAGGGATTGCGGGAGACCCAGTACTTC
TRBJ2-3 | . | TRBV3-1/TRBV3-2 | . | CASSQLGPTDTQYF | TGTGCCAGCAGCCAACTGGGCCCCACAGATACGCAGTATTTT
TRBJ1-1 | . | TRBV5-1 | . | CASSLSSGANTEAFF | TGCGCCAGCAGCTTGTCTTCGGGGGCGAACACTGAAGCTTTCTTT
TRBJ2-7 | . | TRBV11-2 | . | CASSLGAYEQYF | TGTGCCAGCAGCTTAGGAGCCTACGAGCAGTACTTC
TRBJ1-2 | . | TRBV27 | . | CASRDLNYGYTF | TGTGCCAGCAGAGACTTGAACTATGGCTACACCTTC
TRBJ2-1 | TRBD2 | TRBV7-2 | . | CASRSLAAYNEQFF | TGTGCCAGCAGATCGCTAGCGGCATACAATGAGCAGTTCTTC
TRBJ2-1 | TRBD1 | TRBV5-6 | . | CASRSGQGAINEQFF | TGTGCCAGCAGATCAGGACAGGGGGCTATAAATGAGCAGTTCTTC
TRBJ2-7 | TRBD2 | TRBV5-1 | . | CASSPAGGEREGEQYF | TGCGCCAGCAGCCCCGCTGGTGGGGAGCGGGAGGGCGAGCAGTACTTC
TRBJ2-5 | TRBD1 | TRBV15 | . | CATSSRTGGTETQYF | TGTGCCACCAGCAGTAGGACAGGGGGCACGGAGACCCAGTACTTC
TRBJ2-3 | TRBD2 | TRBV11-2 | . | CASSLEGWERGGPTDTQYF | TGTGCCAGCAGCTTAGAAGGATGGGAGCGGGGGGGCCCCACAGATACGCAGTATTTT
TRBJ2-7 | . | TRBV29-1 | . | CSVGRSPRAEQYF | TGCAGCGTAGGGAGATCCCCCCGGGCCGAGCAGTACTTC
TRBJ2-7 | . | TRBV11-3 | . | CASSFEGNSYEQYF | TGTGCCAGCAGCTTCGAGGGGAATTCCTACGAGCAGTACTTC
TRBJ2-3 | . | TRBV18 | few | CASSPAPALSFTDTQYF | TGTGCCAGCTCACCAGCCCCCGCCCTATCTTTCACAGATACGCAGTATTTT